The 10 T cell receptor beta chains reported below all come from one sample, sequenced in a study of blood T cells in healthy people across ages. The authors ran a second PCR of about 7 to 11 cycles using a sample-barcoded 5' primer and a J-beta primer mix. TCRdb analysed the 5' RACE reads with MiXCR anew, one entry per CDR3 protein. The sample holds around 800,000 distinct CDR3 sequences; roughly 46% are singletons and the top ten take around a sixth. The specimen was blood. All receptors come from an elderly man in good health.

The chain is built from TRBV9 and TRBJ1-4; no definite D call. The V gene's germline CDR1 is SGDLS and CDR2 YYNGEE. This CDR3 comprises 13 residues. Between the trimmed V and J ends, which lost 0 bases and 4 bases, there was a span of 4 bases. The CDR3 reads CASSVGNNEKLFF. The CDR3 DNA reads as TGTGCCAGCAGCGTAGGCAATAATGAAAAACTGTTTTTT. Looking up the rest from reference TRBV9 and TRBJ1-4 gives the full variable domain: DSGVTQTPKHLITATGQRVTLRCSPRSGDLSVYWYQQSLDQGLQFLIQYYNGEERAKGNILERFSAQQFPDLHSELNLSSLELGDSALYFCASSVGNNEKLFFGSGTQLSVL.

The chain joins TRBV11-3 to TRBJ2-1, with 8 nucleotides matching TRBD2. Germline V lookup: CDR1 SGHNT, CDR2 YENEEA. The CDR3 loop spans 13 amino acids. V lost 4 bases, J lost 8 bases, and 4 bases stayed unmatched. CDR3 DNA sequence: TGTGCCAGCAGCTCAAGCGGGAGAGATGAGCAGTTCTTC. Amino acids: CASSSSGRDEQFF.

Worth noting for this clonotype: A clone one base away is much larger, so this may be a read error. This chain joins TRBV5-1 and TRBJ2-1; the D is unclear. V was clipped by 4 bases and J by 13 bases, with 21 bases between them. CDR1 is SGHRS, CDR2 YFSETQ, per germline. This CDR3 comprises 14 residues. The CDR3 sequence: CASSRRTVPETQFF. DNA for the CDR3: TGCGCCAGCAGCCGACGGACCGTTCCAGAGACCCAGTTCTTC.

This chain connects TRBV20-1 to TRBJ2-5; 8 bases match TRBD1. V shed 2 bases, J shed 6 bases, and the junction held 5 bases outside the gene matches. This CDR3 region has 13 residues. Germline CDR1 reads DFQATT; CDR2 reads SNEGSKA (reference sequence). The CDR3 region is CSARRTGPKTQYF. DNA of the CDR3: TGCAGTGCTAGAAGGACAGGGCCGAAGACCCAGTACTTC.

This clonotype was seen only a few times. This chain connects TRBV27 to TRBJ1-5; D is unclear. The V and J ends lost 1 base and 7 bases respectively, with 5 bases between them. CDR1 is MNHEY and CDR2 is SMNVEV in the germline V gene (reference sequence). This CDR3 contains 12 residues. CDR3 region: CASSLYGQPQHF. As DNA, the CDR3 is TGTGCCAGCAGTTTATACGGCCAGCCCCAGCATTTT.

This chain links TRBV20-1 with TRBJ2-4, with 10 bases lining up with TRBD2. With the DNA end fitting TRBJ2-7 better, the J assignment may be wrong. Germline V gene sequence: CDR1 DFQATT, CDR2 SNEGSKA (reference sequence). This CDR3 comprises 13 residues. Here the CDR3 reads CSVPLAGVREQYF. As DNA, the CDR3 is TGCAGTGTCCCTCTAGCGGGAGTGCGCGAGCAGTACTTC.

The table lists this clonotype with a count of one. J is TRBJ1-2 and V is TRBV2, with D tentatively TRBD1 (6 bases). The CDR3 length is 12 residues. Trimming stripped 2 bases from V and 8 bases from J, with 9 bases between. Germline CDR1 is SNHLY and CDR2 is FYNNEI. The CDR3 sequence is CASSEWGGGYTF. CDR3 DNA sequence: TGTGCCAGCAGTGAATGGGGGGGCGGCTACACCTTC.

As concerns this clonotype: A much bigger clone sits one base away, suggesting this may be a read error. The genes are TRBV7-9 and TRBJ2-7; TRBD1 matches 9 bases. CDR1 and CDR2 (germline): SEHNR, FQNEAQ (reference sequence). This CDR3 comprises 15 residues. Trimming removed 6 bases from V and 7 bases from J; junction bases left unmatched: 13. CDR3 nucleotides: TGTGCCAGCAGGGATACAGGGGGCCGGGTTAATGAGCAGTACTTC. Its translation is CASRDTGGRVNEQYF. Based on the CDR3 plus reference TRBV7-9 and TRBJ2-7, the full variable domain is DTGVSQNPRHKITKRGQNVTFRCDPISEHNRLYWYRQTLGQGPEFLTYFQNEAQLEKSRLLSDRFSAERPKGSFSTLEIQRTEQGDSAMYLCASRDTGGRVNEQYFGPGTRLTVT.

This clonotype was seen ten or more times. V gene TRBV28 combines with J gene TRBJ2-7; the match to TRBD1 covers 10 bases. In germline, CDR1 is MDHEN, CDR2 SYDVKM. The CDR3 sequence is 14 residues long. V was pared by 5 bases and J by 3 bases, with 4 bases of the junction left unmatched. In nucleotides, the CDR3 is TGTGCCAGCAGTATGACAGGGGGCGGCTACGAGCAGTACTTC. It specifies CASSMTGGGYEQYF. The full variable domain, rest sourced from reference TRBV28 and TRBJ2-7, is DVKVTQSSRYLVKRTGEKVFLECVQDMDHENMFWYRQDPGLGLRLIYFSYDVKMKEKGDIPEGYSVSREKKERFSLILESASTNQTSMYLCASSMTGGGYEQYFGPGTRLTVT.

This clonotype has more than one count but fewer than ten. The chain combines TRBV5-1 with TRBJ2-3, with 7 positions matching TRBD2. V shed 0 bases, J shed 8 bases, and the junction held 12 bases outside the gene matches. CDR1 and CDR2 (germline): SGHRS, YFSETQ. The CDR3 spans 16 residues. CDR3 nucleotide sequence: TGCGCCAGCAGCTTGGTAGGCGGGAGAGGGGAAGGTACGCAGTATTTT. This gives the protein CASSLVGGRGEGTQYF.